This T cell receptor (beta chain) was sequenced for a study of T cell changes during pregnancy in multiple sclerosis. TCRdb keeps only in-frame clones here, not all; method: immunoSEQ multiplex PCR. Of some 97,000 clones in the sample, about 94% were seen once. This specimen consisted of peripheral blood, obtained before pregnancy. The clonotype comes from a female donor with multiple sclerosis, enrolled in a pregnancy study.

The CDR3 region is CASSLEVLGSGANVLTF. CDR3 DNA: TGCGCCAGCAGCTTGGAGGTTCTAGGCTCTGGGGCCAACGTCCTGACTTTC. The rearrangement joins TRBV5-1 to TRBJ2-6; D is unresolved. The V and J ends lost 0 bases and 0 bases respectively, with 10 bases between them. This CDR3 has 17 residues. Germline assignment: CDR1 SGHRS and CDR2 YFSETQ.